The clone carrying this TCR beta chain was detected many times. The CDR3 contains 13 residues. Trimming left V 8 bases short and J 3 bases short, with 13 bases between. Looked up from germline, CDR1 is MNHNS and CDR2 is SASEGT. This record belongs to a study of tumor-infiltrating lymphocytes in primary liver carcinoma. Co-extracting RNA and DNA was done with roughly 17-32 mg of unsorted bulk tissue as input. A constant-region primer primed TCR beta cDNA synthesis from about 530 ng of total RNA. Modified slightly, ARM-PCR produced TCR beta libraries over three nested multiplex PCR rounds. The study ran its first two PCR rounds for nine to eleven cycles each, using TRBV1-TRBV30 forward primers and a C-beta reverse primer. TCRdb processed the multiplex PCR reads anew with MiXCR; each CDR3 protein has one entry. The sample shows approximately 64,000 distinct CDR3 sequences, 71% of them seen only once.

Sequenced input: liver tumor tissue from sampling region 4. The subset: tumor region T4, right-lateral pole. The chain couples TRBV6-1 to TRBJ1-2; no clear D. This clonotype was obtained from a middle-aged man with primary liver carcinoma and hepatitis B virus infection. In DNA, the CDR3 is TGTGCCAGCTTTTCGGTCGTAGACTATGGCTACACCTTC. This codes for CASFSVVDYGYTF.